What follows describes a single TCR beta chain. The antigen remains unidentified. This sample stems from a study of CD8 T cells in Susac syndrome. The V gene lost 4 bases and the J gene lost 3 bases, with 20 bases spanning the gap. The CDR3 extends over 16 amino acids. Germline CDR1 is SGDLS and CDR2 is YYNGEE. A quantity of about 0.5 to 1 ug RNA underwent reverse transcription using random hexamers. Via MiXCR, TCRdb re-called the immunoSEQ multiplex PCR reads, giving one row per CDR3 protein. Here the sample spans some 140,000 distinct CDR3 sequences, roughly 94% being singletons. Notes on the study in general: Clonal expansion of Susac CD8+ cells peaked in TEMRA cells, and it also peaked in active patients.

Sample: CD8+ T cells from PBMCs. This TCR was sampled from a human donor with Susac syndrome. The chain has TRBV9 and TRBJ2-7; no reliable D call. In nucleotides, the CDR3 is TGTGCCAGCAGCCCTTCCCACGGTTCAAACCGCTACGAGCAGTACTTC. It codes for CASSPSHGSNRYEQYF.